The table lists the clone carrying this TCR beta chain with a few counts. These data belong to a study of sequential checkpoint blockade in melanoma. The treatment denotes: randomized to nivolumab then ipilimumab (arm A) or the reverse (arm B). The V gene end was trimmed by 7 bases and the J gene end by 8 bases; junction bases not matched to a gene: 22. The CDR3 covers 19 residues. CDR1 is MNHGY, CDR2 SAAAGT, per germline. The protocol was immunoSEQ multiplex PCR, while the TCRdb copy is restricted to in-frame clones and leaves out a portion. This table holds some 22,000 clones, approximately 30% found once.

The sequence was collected from a human donor with melanoma. This chain joins TRBV6-8 and TRBJ1-4; TRBD1 aligns across 10 bases. Here the sequenced sample was tumor tissue (inferred from file names), taken from a patient given nivolumab and ipilimumab in sequence. The CDR3 is CASMEIGTGVKPGGEKLFF. The CDR3 nucleotides are TGTGCCAGCATGGAGATCGGGACAGGGGTTAAACCGGGCGGAGAAAAACTGTTTTTT.